One sample yielded the 16 T cell receptor beta chains listed below, sequenced in a study of neurological immune-mediated disorders. Described time point: technical triplicate 3. MiXCR, run by TCRdb on the 5' RACE reads, gives a single entry per CDR3 protein. The repertoire consists of 45,000 or so distinct CDR3 sequences, with 20% to 25% occurring once and the leading ten covering about 4.1%. Sequences were obtained from PBMCs. These receptors all stem from a man aged 55 to 70 with HTLV-1-associated myelopathy (HAM/TSP).

This clonotype was found many times. The genes are TRBV20-1 and TRBJ2-7, with TRBD1 matching over 7 bases. Looked up from germline, CDR1 is DFQATT and CDR2 is SNEGSKA (reference sequence). The V gene end was trimmed by 2 bases and the J gene end by 2 bases; junction bases not matched to a gene: 9. This CDR3 is 15 amino acids long. The CDR3 DNA is TGCAGTGCTAGAAAGACCGGGACAGACACCTACGAGCAGTACTTC. Its translation is CSARKTGTDTYEQYF.

This clonotype was counted ten times or more. This rearrangement joins TRBV5-1 to TRBJ2-5, with D possibly TRBD2 on 6 matching bases. This CDR3 spans 15 amino acids. Per the germline V gene, CDR1 is SGHRS and CDR2 is YFSETQ. Trimming pared 3 bases from V and 5 bases from J, leaving 17 bases between. The CDR3 loop reads CASSSAPRREETQYF. CDR3 bases: TGCGCCAGCAGCTCAGCACCGAGGAGGGAGGAGACCCAGTACTTC. The full variable domain, in which reference TRBV5-1 and TRBJ2-5 provide the parts outside the CDR3, is KAGVTQTPRYLIKTRGQQVTLSCSPISGHRSVSWYQQTPGQGLQFLFEYFSETQRNKGNFPGRFSGRQFSNSRSEMNVSTLELGDSALYLCASSSAPRREETQYFGPGTRLLVL.

This clonotype was recorded at least ten times. The CDR3 here is CSARDSGDSNQPQHF. The DNA of the CDR3 is TGCAGTGCTAGAGATTCTGGGGATAGCAATCAGCCCCAGCATTTT. V is TRBV20-1 and J is TRBJ1-5; unclear D gene. CDR3 size: 15 residues. Trimming stripped 0 bases from V and 0 bases from J, with 9 bases between. Germline V gene sequence: CDR1 DFQATT, CDR2 SNEGSKA (reference sequence).

The chain joins TRBV12-2 to TRBJ1-2. TRBV12-2 is deemed a pseudogene. The CDR3 spans 14 residues. The CDR3 is CASRQPEGQNGYTF. For the CDR3, the DNA is TGTGCAAGTCGCCAGCCGGAGGGGCAGAATGGCTACACCTTC.

This clonotype was counted between two and nine times. V usage is TRBV28 and J usage is TRBJ2-7; D call uncertain. The CDR3 has 13 residues. Trimming took 5 bases from V and 4 from J, leaving 12 bases between them. Germline loops: CDR1 MDHEN, CDR2 SYDVKM. CDR3 coding DNA: TGTGCCAGCAGTCTCCCTAGTGTTTACGAGCAGTACTTC. Residues: CASSLPSVYEQYF.

This clonotype was recorded at least ten times. The V call is TRBV5-1, the J call TRBJ2-1; D not resolved. The ends were cut back, 5 bases at V and 5 bases at J, with 8 bases in the middle. The CDR3 is 12 amino acids. Germline V gene lookup returns CDR1 SGHRS and CDR2 YFSETQ. CDR3 loop: CASRKIDNEQFF. CDR3 nucleotide sequence: TGCGCCAGCAGAAAAATTGACAATGAGCAGTTCTTC.

The V gene is TRBV27, the J gene TRBJ2-3, with a weak D call TRBD2 (6 bases). The CDR3 spans 14 residues. Trimming pared 2 bases from V and 2 bases from J, leaving 8 bases between. CDR1 and CDR2 (germline): MNHEY, SMNVEV (reference sequence). CDR3 protein: CASSLRTTTDTQYF. In DNA, the CDR3 is TGTGCCAGCAGTTTAAGGACTACCACAGATACGCAGTATTTT.

The chain has TRBV5-1 and TRBJ2-5; 10 bases fit TRBD1. The germline CDR1 and CDR2 sequences are SGHRS and YFSETQ. J was trimmed by 3 bases and V by 5 bases; bases with no gene match: 10. This CDR3 has 16 amino acids. Written as DNA, the CDR3 is TGCGCCAGCAGTGTGGCCCCCGGGACAGGGGAAGAGACCCAGTACTTC. Translation gives CASSVAPGTGEETQYF.

This clonotype was seen at least ten times. V and J are TRBV3-1 and TRBJ1-4; unclear D gene. Trimming pared 4 bases from V and 8 bases from J, leaving 14 bases between. This CDR3 contains 14 residues. The germline gives CDR1 LGHDT, CDR2 YNNKEL (reference sequence). The CDR3 sequence is CASSPTARPEKLFF. CDR3 DNA sequence: TGTGCCAGCAGCCCAACTGCTCGGCCCGAAAAACTGTTTTTT.

By share, this clonotype counts as medium-sized. This chain joins TRBV11-2 and TRBJ2-1; TRBD2 matches 11 bases. Germline V gene lookup returns CDR1 SGHAT and CDR2 FQNNGV. Trimming at V came to 5 bases and at J to 5 bases, leaving 5 bases not matched to a gene. The CDR3 contains 15 residues. The CDR3 DNA reads TGTGCCAGCAGCATAACTAGCGGGGGTCACAATGAGCAGTTCTTC. This translates into CASSITSGGHNEQFF.

This clonotype occurred many times. The chain uses TRBV27 and TRBJ2-1; TRBD1 agrees at 7 bases. CDR1 is MNHEY and CDR2 is SMNVEV in the germline V gene (reference sequence). Trimming removed 10 bases from V and 10 bases from J; junction bases left unmatched: 16. This CDR3 has 14 amino acids. DNA for the CDR3: TGTGCCACCCAGCGAGGGGGCCTGGGGGAGGAGCAGTTCTTC. It encodes CATQRGGLGEEQFF.

This clonotype was found many times. The chain employs TRBV18 and TRBJ2-7; 9 bases are shared with TRBD1. CDR1 KGHSH and CDR2 LQKENI come from the germline V gene. The CDR3 length is 15 residues. V lost 5 bases and J lost 2; bases outside the gene matches: 7. CDR3 coding DNA: TGTGCCAGCTCAGAACAGGGGGCTTCGGCCTACGAGCAGTACTTC. Translated: CASSEQGASAYEQYF.

As regards this clonotype: This may stem from a read error, because a much larger clone lies one nucleotide away. This chain uses TRBV18 with TRBJ2-5, with unresolved D. The CDR3 extends over 13 amino acids. Germline V CDR1 and CDR2: KGHSH, LQKENI. For the CDR3, the DNA is TGTGCCAGCTCCCCCATGGAGCAAGAGACCCATTACTTC. Protein: CASSPMEQETHYF.

This clonotype was picked up many times. J is TRBJ2-5 and V is TRBV5-6; TRBD2 matches 11 bases. CDR1 is SGHDT and CDR2 is YYEEEE in the germline V gene. V shed 7 bases, J shed 4 bases, and the junction held 9 bases outside the gene matches. This CDR3 comprises 15 residues. CDR3 sequence: CASFLAGGPGETQYF. CDR3 in DNA: TGTGCCAGCTTTTTAGCGGGAGGGCCGGGAGAGACCCAGTACTTC.

There are many counts of this clonotype. The chain combines TRBV5-1 with TRBJ2-1; D unresolved. V lost 4 bases to trimming and J lost 8 bases, with 13 bases between them. Germline V gives CDR1 SGHRS, CDR2 YFSETQ. CDR3 length: 13 residues. CDR3 in DNA: TGCGCCAGCAGCCCCTTTATAGGACATGAGCAGTTCTTC. It specifies CASSPFIGHEQFF.

This clonotype was seen many times. The CDR3 nucleotides are TGTGCCAGCAGCTTTCGGACAGGGACGAACACCGGGGAGCTGTTTTTT. Its translation: CASSFRTGTNTGELFF. This chain connects TRBV3-1 to TRBJ2-2, with TRBD1 matching 8 bases. The CDR3 contains 16 residues. The J segment lost 0 bases and the V segment lost 5 bases, leaving 5 bases of the junction unmatched. Germline loops: CDR1 LGHDT, CDR2 YNNKEL (reference sequence). The full variable domain, with the rest looked up from reference TRBV3-1 and TRBJ2-2, is DTAVSQTPKYLVTQMGNDKSIKCEQNLGHDTMYWYKQDSKKFLKIMFSYNNKELIINETVPNRFSPKSPDKAHLNLHINSLELGDSAVYFCASSFRTGTNTGELFFGEGSRLTVL.